This T cell receptor (beta chain) was sequenced in a study of T-cell memory formation after mild COVID-19. At the level of the study: In these data, TCR clusters were largely donor specific. Whole-study results and caveats: Clones that contracted clustered mainly in CM and EM if CD4+ and in EMRA if CD8+.

Germline loops: CDR1 MGHDK, CDR2 SYGVNS. Trimming stripped 6 bases from V and 1 base from J, with 14 bases between. This CDR3 has 15 residues. TCRdb passed the 5' RACE reads through MiXCR, listing each CDR3 protein once. The sample has roughly 130,000 distinct CDR3 sequences; about 6% are singletons. This clonotype was seen more than once but under ten times. Its antigen remains unidentified. The sample taken for sequencing was PBMCs or a T cell subset sorted from them (not recorded which). The TCR was taken from an adult woman who had mild COVID-19 (a few samples of this study predate the infection). Cell type and time point are not known. The rearrangement links TRBV25-1 to TRBJ2-3, with D possibly being TRBD1 or TRBD2 (5 bases each). This CDR3 is CASSASEGRTDTQYF. DNA of the CDR3: TGTGCCAGCAGCGCCTCTGAGGGACGCACAGATACGCAGTATTTT.